Below are 31 T cell receptor beta chains sequenced from a single sample in a study of shared clonotypes between healthy human individuals. In the naive CD8 group, cells lacked CD45RO and were positively selected for CCR7, so terminally differentiated effector memory CD45RA+ cells were left out. The protocol was immunoSEQ multiplex PCR, while the TCRdb copy is restricted to in-frame clones and leaves out a portion. The sample contains around 1.9 million clones, more than 85% of which appear only once. Input material: naive CD8+ T cells from PBMCs. These receptors were obtained from a man aged 18 to 35 in good health. Some clones in this sample may be carry-over from other donors' samples.

The gene calls are TRBV19 and TRBJ2-1; 11 bases match TRBD2. CDR1 and CDR2 from the germline V gene are LNHDA and SQIVND (reference sequence). The CDR3 extends over 14 amino acids. The ends lost 7 bases at V and 6 bases at J; junction bases unmatched: 5. The CDR3 spells CASNPLAGGNEQFF. The CDR3 bases are TGTGCCAGTAATCCCCTAGCGGGAGGCAATGAGCAGTTCTTC.

The V and J genes are TRBV5-1 and TRBJ2-7; TRBD2 matches 8 bases. This CDR3 spans 15 amino acids. The J segment lost 0 bases and the V segment lost 5 bases, leaving 7 bases of the junction unmatched. Germline V lookup: CDR1 SGHRS, CDR2 YFSETQ. CDR3 amino acids: CASRAGGASSYEQYF. The CDR3 DNA reads as TGCGCCAGCAGGGCCGGGGGGGCAAGCTCCTACGAGCAGTACTTC.

V is TRBV4-2 and J is TRBJ2-3; unclear D gene. Germline-derived CDR1 and CDR2 are LGHNA and YNFKEQ. The germline V and J ends were trimmed by 1 base and 4 bases, with 6 bases remaining between them. This CDR3 comprises 13 residues. In DNA, the CDR3 is TGTGCCAGCAGCCAAGGCATCGCAGATACGCAGTATTTT. Amino acid sequence: CASSQGIADTQYF.

This chain connects TRBV12-5 to TRBJ2-7; no definite D call. The germline gives CDR1 LGHNT, CDR2 FRNRAP. V lost 5 bases, J lost 3 bases, and 11 bases lay in between. The CDR3 sequence is 13 residues long. The CDR3 loop is CASGPSTFYEQYF. The CDR3 nucleotides are TGTGCTAGTGGTCCCTCCACTTTCTACGAGCAGTACTTC. Full variable domain (outside the CDR3, taken from reference TRBV12-5 and TRBJ2-7): DARVTQTPRHKVTEMGQEVTMRCQPILGHNTVFWYRQTMMQGLELLAYFRNRAPLDDSGMPKDRFSAEMPDATLATLKIQPSEPRDSAVYFCASGPSTFYEQYFGPGTRLTVT.

This clone is a singleton in its sample. J is TRBJ1-2 and V is TRBV9; 8 bases fit TRBD1. The CDR3 is made up of 18 amino acids. Germline CDR1 and CDR2: SGDLS and YYNGEE. Losses at the gene ends were 3 bases for V and 7 bases for J; bases not matched to a gene: 20. The CDR3 loop is CASSGERRTGPLSGGYTF. In DNA, the CDR3 is TGTGCCAGCAGCGGGGAAAGAAGGACAGGGCCTCTGTCTGGTGGCTACACCTTC.

In DNA form, the CDR3 reads TGTGCCAGCAGTTTGCTAGCGGGAGGAGCCGACAATGAGCAGTTCTTC. The encoded protein is CASSLLAGGADNEQFF. J is TRBJ2-1 and V is TRBV27; 11 bases map to TRBD2. J gave up 5 bases and V 3 bases, and 6 bases lay outside the gene matches. Germline V gives CDR1 MNHEY, CDR2 SMNVEV (reference sequence). This CDR3 is built from 16 residues.

CDR3 coding DNA: TGTGCCAGTAGTATAGATTCTCCAGGGGCCGAGCAGTTCTTC. Its translation is CASSIDSPGAEQFF. The chain combines TRBV19 with TRBJ2-1, with D perhaps matching TRBD1 (6 bases). CDR3 length: 14 residues. V was trimmed by 0 bases and J by 10 bases, leaving 13 bases between them. CDR1 is LNHDA and CDR2 is SQIVND in the germline V gene (reference sequence).

On this clone: Additional DNA sequences in this sample encode the identical CDR3. The chain recombines TRBV27 with TRBJ2-1, with 8 bases matching TRBD2. The ends lost 3 bases at V and 7 bases at J; junction bases unmatched: 8. CDR1 is MNHEY, CDR2 SMNVEV, per germline (reference sequence). The CDR3 length is 15 residues. The CDR3 loop is CASSLSAGGYNEQFF. The CDR3 coding sequence is TGTGCCAGCAGTTTGAGTGCGGGAGGTTATAATGAGCAGTTCTTC.

The CDR3 sequence: CASSFTGTGGMTEAFF. The CDR3 DNA reads as TGTGCCAGCAGCTTTACCGGGACAGGGGGAATGACTGAAGCTTTCTTT. V usage is TRBV13 and J usage is TRBJ1-1; 11 positions match TRBD1. The germline V gene encodes CDR1 PRHDT and CDR2 FYEKMQ (reference sequence). The CDR3 loop spans 16 amino acids. The J segment lost 5 bases and the V segment lost 3 bases, leaving 8 bases of the junction unmatched.

V is TRBV10-3 and J is TRBJ2-3; D is ambiguous. CDR1 and CDR2 from the germline V gene are ENHRY and SYGVKD. This CDR3 is built from 12 residues. V gave up 10 bases and J gave up 4 bases, with 12 bases separating them. CDR3 nucleotides: TGTGCCACTCGCTTAGATTCAGATACGCAGTATTTT. Amino acid sequence: CATRLDSDTQYF.

The CDR3 DNA is TGTGCCAGCAGCTTAGAATCCCCTCGGAACGAGCAGTACTTC. Protein: CASSLESPRNEQYF. V usage is TRBV7-8 and J usage is TRBJ2-7; D not resolved. The germline V gene encodes CDR1 SGHVS and CDR2 FQNEAQ. V was clipped by 1 base and J by 5 bases, with 12 bases between them. This CDR3 region has 14 residues.

The chain links TRBV9 to TRBJ1-2; D might be TRBD1 (5 bases). This CDR3 has 16 amino acids. V dropped 3 bases and J dropped 4 bases, with 19 bases sitting between them. CDR1 and CDR2 (germline): SGDLS, YYNGEE. CDR3 in DNA: TGTGCCAGCAGCGAGGTGGCGAGGGGCGACGCCTATGGCTACACCTTC. This encodes CASSEVARGDAYGYTF.

The chain joins TRBV6-6 to TRBJ1-2, with 7 positions matching TRBD1. The trim removed 5 bases at V and 4 bases at J, leaving 13 bases unmatched. The length of the CDR3 is 16 residues. The germline V gene has CDR1 MNHNY and CDR2 SVGAGI (reference sequence). As DNA, the CDR3 is TGTGCCAGCAGTCCGGGACAGTTCGGTCTGGTCTATGGCTACACCTTC. This sequence encodes CASSPGQFGLVYGYTF.

This chain connects TRBV5-1 to TRBJ2-7; tentative D call: TRBD1 (5 bases). The CDR3 runs 13 residues. Germline loops: CDR1 SGHRS, CDR2 YFSETQ. V dropped 2 bases and J dropped 6 bases, with 12 bases sitting between them. CDR3 loop: CASSLGGAIEQYF. The DNA of the CDR3 is TGCGCCAGCAGCTTAGGTGGGGCAATCGAGCAGTACTTC.

This clone has a single count. Written as DNA, the CDR3 is TGCGCCAGCAGCCCCGTCGGGCAGGGCCGCTCCTACAATGAGCAGTTCTTC. It specifies CASSPVGQGRSYNEQFF. The chain uses TRBV4-1 and TRBJ2-1; possible D gene TRBD1, 5 bases. Trimming cost V 4 bases and J 0 bases, with 16 bases left between them. The germline CDR1 and CDR2 sequences are MGHRA and YSYEKL. This CDR3 is 17 amino acids long.

Details on this clone: Other DNA sequences within the sample encode an identical CDR3. The chain employs TRBV28 and TRBJ2-1, with a tentative D call TRBD2 (5 bases). V was pared by 4 bases and J by 0 bases, with 13 bases between. The CDR3 runs to 16 residues. CDR1 and CDR2 from the germline V gene are MDHEN and SYDVKM. CDR3 DNA: TGTGCCAGCAGTTCCCCTGGGGAGAGCTCCTACAATGAGCAGTTCTTC. Its protein product is CASSSPGESSYNEQFF.

The genes are TRBV13 and TRBJ2-7; D unresolved. V shed 1 base and J shed 12 bases, with 10 bases lying between them. Germline V gene data show CDR1 as PRHDT and CDR2 as FYEKMQ (reference sequence). The CDR3 length is 11 residues. This chain's CDR3 is CASSLVAEVYF. In DNA form, the CDR3 reads TGTGCCAGCAGCTTAGTGGCAGAGGTGTACTTC.

The DNA of the CDR3 is TGTGCCAGCAGTCACAGGGGACAACTATACGAGCAGTACTTC. Its protein product is CASSHRGQLYEQYF. The V call is TRBV9, the J call TRBJ2-7, with 7 bases that match TRBD1. CDR1 is SGDLS, CDR2 YYNGEE, per germline. CDR3 size: 14 residues. Trimming at V came to 5 bases and at J to 4 bases, leaving 9 bases not matched to a gene.

The chain uses TRBV27 and TRBJ1-4; 7 bases map to TRBD1. The CDR3 consists of 15 residues. Germline CDR1 is MNHEY and CDR2 is SMNVEV (reference sequence). The ends lost 7 bases at V and 4 bases at J; junction bases unmatched: 9. Here the CDR3 reads CASNHRGSRNEKLFF. The CDR3 DNA reads as TGTGCCAGCAACCACAGGGGCAGCCGTAATGAAAAACTGTTTTTT.

The chain joins TRBV5-1 to TRBJ1-1; TRBD1 matches at 8 bases. The CDR3 is 15 residues long. CDR1 SGHRS and CDR2 YFSETQ come from the germline V gene. Unmatched junction bases numbered 10, after V lost 4 bases and J lost 5 bases. CDR3 in amino acids: CASSRTGGEFTEAFF. The CDR3 DNA reads TGCGCCAGCAGCAGAACAGGGGGAGAGTTTACTGAAGCTTTCTTT.

The J gene is TRBJ2-7, the V gene TRBV7-6; TRBD2 might be the D (5 bases). Germline-derived CDR1 and CDR2 are SGHVS and FNYEAQ. V was shortened by 5 bases and J by 3 bases, with 8 bases between the two germline ends. This CDR3 spans 12 amino acids. DNA for the CDR3: TGTGCCAGCAGCATCGGGAACTACGAGCAGTACTTC. This encodes CASSIGNYEQYF.

The rearrangement links TRBV6-1 to TRBJ2-2, with D perhaps matching TRBD1 (6 bases). From germline, CDR1 is MNHNS and CDR2 SASEGT. The CDR3 covers 14 residues. The V end lost 10 bases, the J end lost 3 bases, and 15 bases lay between the germline ends. The CDR3 DNA reads as TGTGCCATCTGGACAGACCAAGACACCGGGGAGCTGTTTTTT. Translating it yields CAIWTDQDTGELFF.

Comments on this clone: Other DNA sequences from this sample encode an identical CDR3 as well. This chain links TRBV27 with TRBJ1-5; no definite D call. Trimming shortened V by 6 bases and J by 2 bases, and 8 bases separated the two germline ends. CDR1 is MNHEY and CDR2 is SMNVEV in the germline V gene (reference sequence). CDR3 length: 13 residues. CDR3 sequence: CASSPTGNQPQHF. The CDR3 coding sequence is TGTGCCAGCAGCCCCACTGGCAATCAGCCCCAGCATTTT.

The DNA of the CDR3 is TGTGCCAGCAGCCCGAACACTCCGGGCCCCTCGGATTCTTGGGACGAGCAGTACTTC. Protein: CASSPNTPGPSDSWDEQYF. The rearrangement joins TRBV5-4 to TRBJ2-7; no reliable D call. V lost 4 bases, J lost 5 bases, and 31 bases lay in between. The germline CDR1 and CDR2 sequences are SGHNT and YYREEE (reference sequence). CDR3 size: 19 residues.

This clone was counted only a few times. At the DNA level, this CDR3 is encoded by other sequences in the same sample as well. This chain uses TRBV28 with TRBJ1-1; D not certain. V lost 5 bases to trimming and J lost 5 bases, with 6 bases between them. CDR3 length equals 11 residues. Germline-derived CDR1 and CDR2 are MDHEN and SYDVKM. The CDR3 DNA is TGTGCCAGCAGTCCATCTACTGAAGCTTTCTTT. Amino acid sequence: CASSPSTEAFF. Based on the CDR3 plus reference TRBV28 and TRBJ1-1, the full variable domain is DVKVTQSSRYLVKRTGEKVFLECVQDMDHENMFWYRQDPGLGLRLIYFSYDVKMKEKGDIPEGYSVSREKKERFSLILESASTNQTSMYLCASSPSTEAFFGQGTRLTVV.

This chain connects TRBV21-1 to TRBJ2-7. TRBV21-1 is designated a pseudogene. CDR3 length equals 14 residues. CDR3 residues: CASRRTDRSYEQYF. CDR3 nucleotides: TGTGCCAGCAGAAGGACCGATCGCTCCTACGAGCAGTACTTC.

The chain is built from TRBV10-3 and TRBJ1-5; 8 bases are a match to TRBD1. Germline loops: CDR1 ENHRY, CDR2 SYGVKD. Losses at the gene ends were 10 bases for V and 2 bases for J; bases not matched to a gene: 4. This CDR3 has 13 residues. CDR3 coding DNA: TGTGCCACAGGACAGGGTCGCAATCAGCCCCAGCATTTT. It encodes CATGQGRNQPQHF.

The V gene is TRBV19, the J gene TRBJ1-5; TRBD1 aligns across 8 bases. With V trimmed by 8 bases and J by 2 bases, 8 bases remained unmatched. This CDR3 is built from 15 residues. From germline, CDR1 is LNHDA and CDR2 SQIVND (reference sequence). CDR3 residues: CASGGMTGGNQPQHF. The CDR3 coding sequence is TGTGCCAGTGGGGGGATGACAGGGGGCAATCAGCCCCAGCATTTT.

The genes are TRBV28 and TRBJ1-1, with 8 bases aligning to TRBD1. This CDR3 is built from 11 residues. V lost 6 bases to trimming and J lost 8 bases; unmatched junction nucleotides: 2. Germline-derived CDR1 and CDR2 are MDHEN and SYDVKM. The DNA for the CDR3 is TGTGCCAGCAGGAGACAGGGGGAAGCTTTCTTT. Translating gives CASRRQGEAFF.

The chain joins TRBV7-2 to TRBJ1-2; 7 nucleotides align to TRBD1. The trim removed 1 base at V and 4 bases at J, leaving 3 bases unmatched. Per germline, CDR1 SGHTA and CDR2 FQGNSA. This CDR3 spans 14 amino acids. The CDR3 protein is CASSLGGQSYGYTF. For the CDR3, the DNA is TGTGCCAGCAGCTTAGGGGGACAGTCCTATGGCTACACCTTC.

This chain uses TRBV5-1 with TRBJ1-1; D is unclear. The CDR3 runs 17 residues. Germline values: CDR1 SGHRS, CDR2 YFSETQ. The ends were cut back, 0 bases at V and 0 bases at J, with 15 bases in the middle. The CDR3, as DNA: TGCGCCAGCAGCTTGGCCAAAGCGCCGGCAATGAACACTGAAGCTTTCTTT. Its protein product is CASSLAKAPAMNTEAFF.